The rows below give T cell receptor beta chains drawn from one sample of a study of early T cells in non-severe SARS-CoV-2 infection. MiXCR, applied by TCRdb to the 5' RACE reads, yields one record per CDR3 protein. The table lists about 66,000 distinct CDR3 sequences, approximately 10% of them singletons. The sample taken for sequencing was whole blood. These receptors were collected from an adult who was a healthcare worker with PCR-confirmed SARS-CoV-2 infection or an uninfected control (not recorded which). Each CDR3 is given with its conserved first and last residue. The order of the fields is D gene, V gene, clone size, J gene, CDR3 protein, CDR3 DNA. A D gene is named only where the DNA matches it firmly. Clone size is shown for a subset of rows, as once, few, many or a class of expanded clone.

>-|TRBV12-3/TRBV12-4|-|TRBJ2-2
CASRSDTGELFF
TGTGCCAGCAGATCGGACACCGGGGAGCTGTTTTTT
>TRBD1|TRBV18|few|TRBJ1-1
CASSPGQSMNTEAFF
TGTGCCAGCTCCCCGGGACAGTCAATGAACACTGAAGCTTTCTTT
>-|TRBV15|many|TRBJ2-5
CATSRFAGGEETQYF
TGTGCCACCAGCAGATTTGCAGGGGGGGAAGAGACCCAGTACTTC
>TRBD2|TRBV4-2|-|TRBJ2-1
CASSQVALAGGEQFF
TGTGCCAGCAGCCAAGTAGCGCTAGCGGGAGGTGAGCAGTTCTTC
>TRBD2|TRBV11-1|-|TRBJ2-7
CASSPAGLAAYEQYF
TGTGCCAGCAGCCCCGCGGGACTAGCGGCCTACGAGCAGTACTTC
>-|TRBV7-7|few|TRBJ2-5
CASSPRTQETQYF
TGTGCCAGCAGCCCCCGGACCCAAGAGACCCAGTACTTC
>-|TRBV12-3/TRBV12-4|few|TRBJ2-2
CASRGSGELFF
TGTGCCAGCAGAGGGAGCGGGGAGCTGTTTTTT
>TRBD2|TRBV3-1|-|TRBJ2-2
CASSQRLAAGELFF
TGTGCCAGCAGCCAGAGACTAGCAGCCGGGGAGCTGTTTTTT
>-|TRBV6-6|-|TRBJ1-6
CASTAANNSPLHF
TGTGCCAGCACAGCGGCTAACAATTCACCCCTCCACTTT
>-|TRBV19|few|TRBJ2-1
CASSPTGVPLGEQFF
TGTGCCAGTAGTCCTACCGGGGTCCCCTTAGGTGAGCAGTTCTTC
>-|TRBV29-1|many|TRBJ2-2
CSVEQTGINTGELFF
TGCAGCGTTGAACAGACAGGAATTAACACCGGGGAGCTGTTTTTT
>TRBD2|TRBV3-1|-|TRBJ2-1
CASSQDWSGSQFF
TGTGCCAGCAGCCAAGATTGGAGCGGGAGTCAGTTCTTC
>-|TRBV7-9|few|TRBJ2-7
CASSPDSSEQYF
TGTGCCAGCAGCCCCGATTCTTCCGAGCAGTACTTC
>TRBD2|TRBV20-1|-|TRBJ2-7
CSAGPGLAVYEQYF
TGCAGTGCGGGACCCGGACTAGCGGTATACGAGCAGTACTTC
>TRBD1|TRBV27|many|TRBJ2-1
CASRDSKSKYNYNEQFF
TGTGCCAGTCGGGACAGCAAATCCAAATATAACTACAATGAGCAGTTCTTC
>TRBD1|TRBV28|-|TRBJ2-7
CASSFRDRAYEQYF
TGTGCCAGCAGTTTCCGGGACAGGGCATACGAGCAGTACTTC
>-|TRBV2|-|TRBJ1-4
CATSMGGPNEKLFF
TGTGCCACCTCGATGGGGGGGCCCAATGAAAAACTGTTTTTT
>-|TRBV11-2|few|TRBJ2-1
CASSSNWNEQFF
TGTGCCAGCAGCTCTAACTGGAATGAGCAGTTCTTC
>TRBD2|TRBV18|-|TRBJ2-2
CASSPWGLGNTGELFF
TGTGCCAGCTCACCATGGGGACTAGGGAACACCGGGGAGCTGTTTTTT
>TRBD2|TRBV25-1|-|TRBJ2-3
CATTGLAGGTDTQYF
TGTGCCACCACGGGACTAGCGGGAGGCACAGATACGCAGTATTTT
>TRBD1|TRBV24-1|-|TRBJ2-3
CATSTGQSTDTQYF
TGTGCCACCAGCACGGGACAGAGCACAGATACGCAGTATTTT
>-|TRBV2|-|TRBJ1-5
CASRSTNQPQHF
TGTGCCAGCAGGAGCACCAATCAGCCCCAGCATTTT
>TRBD1|TRBV11-2|few|TRBJ2-1
CASSFTGGTINGDEQFF
TGTGCCAGCAGCTTTACAGGGGGCACTATCAATGGGGATGAGCAGTTCTTC
>TRBD1|TRBV6-1|many|TRBJ2-2
CASSDLGQEAMTGELFF
TGTGCCAGCAGTGACCTTGGACAGGAGGCAATGACCGGGGAGCTGTTTTTT
>-|TRBV5-1|many|TRBJ1-1
CASRVNGEAFF
TGCGCCAGCAGAGTTAATGGTGAAGCTTTCTTT
>TRBD2|TRBV20-1|-|TRBJ2-5
CSARGSGGIGTQYF
TGCAGTGCTAGAGGCTCGGGGGGGATTGGGACCCAGTACTTC
>TRBD2|TRBV24-1|many|TRBJ2-3
CATSSVLAGTDTQYF
TGTGCCACCAGTTCTGTGCTAGCGGGCACAGATACGCAGTATTTT
>-|TRBV29-1|-|TRBJ2-1
CSSEYYNEQFF
TGCAGCTCAGAGTATTACAATGAGCAGTTCTTC
>TRBD2|TRBV11-3|few|TRBJ2-3
CASSPGTIHTDTQYF
TGTGCCAGCAGCCCAGGGACTATACACACAGATACGCAGTATTTT
>TRBD2|TRBV29-1|few|TRBJ2-7
CSVHLAGAYEQYF
TGCAGCGTTCACCTAGCGGGAGCCTACGAGCAGTACTTC
>-|TRBV29-1|many|TRBJ2-6
CSVGSRTAGANVLTF
TGCAGCGTTGGCTCGCGGACAGCTGGGGCCAACGTCCTGACTTTC
>-|TRBV4-1|few|TRBJ2-1
CASSHEIPGPTSFREQFF
TGCGCCAGCAGCCATGAAATCCCGGGACCCACCTCTTTTCGTGAGCAGTTCTTC
>-|TRBV7-9|few|TRBJ2-5
CASSLKGGQLQETQYF
TGTGCCAGCAGCTTAAAAGGAGGGCAACTTCAAGAGACCCAGTACTTC
>TRBD2|TRBV30|medium-sized|TRBJ2-2
CAWSRLAFTGELFF
TGTGCCTGGAGTCGACTAGCTTTCACCGGGGAGCTGTTTTTT
>-|TRBV3-1|few|TRBJ2-6
CASSLELSGANVLTF
TGTGCCAGCAGCCTGGAGCTCTCTGGGGCCAACGTCCTGACTTTC
>-|TRBV5-1|-|TRBJ2-7
CASSSDGRNYEQYF
TGCGCCAGCAGCTCGGACGGACGGAACTACGAGCAGTACTTC
>-|TRBV29-1|few|TRBJ1-5
CSVAGGNRDQPQHF
TGCAGCGTTGCCGGGGGGAACAGGGATCAGCCCCAGCATTTT
>TRBD2|TRBV5-1|-|TRBJ2-5
CASSLGLAGFQETQYF
TGCGCTAGCAGCTTGGGACTAGCGGGATTCCAAGAGACCCAGTACTTC